One sample yielded the 27 T cell receptor beta chains listed below, sequenced in a study of human T cells and chemical hapten exposure. TCRdb ran MiXCR on the RACE reads and lists one entry per CDR3 protein. Of some 180,000 distinct CDR3 sequences listed, around 20% are singletons. Time point given: patch test 1, 2 weeks after DPC sensitization. Treatment noted: therapeutic diphenylcyclopropenone sensitization with weekly scalp DPC. This sample comprised whole blood, obtained in connection with sensitization to the hapten diphenylcyclopropenone (DPC). Every receptor here comes from a woman aged 45-65 years with alopecia areata. Some clones in this sample may be carry-over from other donors' samples.

The sample holds a few counts of this clonotype. This rearrangement joins TRBV20-1 to TRBJ2-7; maybe TRBD2 (6 bases). Trimming pared 4 bases from V and 5 bases from J, leaving 12 bases between. CDR3 size: 12 residues. Germline assignment: CDR1 DFQATT and CDR2 SNEGSKA (reference sequence). This CDR3 is CSATGDTNEQYF. CDR3 in DNA: TGCAGTGCTACGGGAGACACGAACGAGCAGTACTTC.

This clonotype was detected a few times. The gene calls are TRBV2 and TRBJ2-3; D is unclear. The CDR3 extends over 13 amino acids. V gave up 8 bases and J gave up 0 bases, with 9 bases separating them. The V gene's germline CDR1 is SNHLY and CDR2 FYNNEI. In DNA, the CDR3 is TGTGCCAGCTACGGAAGTAGCACAGATACGCAGTATTTT. Its translation is CASYGSSTDTQYF.

This clonotype was observed a handful of times. J is TRBJ2-5 and V is TRBV29-1, with D maybe TRBD1 (6 bases). Germline CDR1 reads SQVTM; CDR2 reads ANQGSEA. The CDR3 totals 14 residues. With 3 bases removed from V and 1 base from J, the gap between germline ends came to 12 bases. Here the CDR3 reads CSVDTQGSQETQYF. The CDR3 DNA is TGCAGCGTTGACACCCAGGGGAGCCAAGAGACCCAGTACTTC.

This clonotype was counted many times. The rearrangement links TRBV29-1 to TRBJ1-1; tentatively, D is TRBD1 (5 bases). Germline V gene sequence: CDR1 SQVTM, CDR2 ANQGSEA. Deletions cut 0 bases from V and 2 bases from J, with 13 bases between. CDR3 length equals 15 residues. The CDR3 is CSVEDGKGLNTEAFF. The CDR3 nucleotides read TGCAGCGTTGAAGATGGGAAGGGGCTAAACACTGAAGCTTTCTTT.

The DNA of the CDR3 is TGTGCCAGTAGTATCCGACATTTGACCGGGGAGCTGTTTTTT. This translates into CASSIRHLTGELFF. The V call is TRBV19, the J call TRBJ2-2, with D unresolved. The CDR3 has 14 amino acids. Germline V gene data show CDR1 as LNHDA and CDR2 as SQIVND (reference sequence). Trimming left V 3 bases short and J 5 bases short, with 10 bases between.

V is TRBV14 and J is TRBJ1-4; D might be TRBD1 (6 bases). The CDR3 runs 15 residues. V was trimmed by 1 base and J by 13 bases, leaving 19 bases between them. Germline V gene sequence: CDR1 SGHDN, CDR2 FVKESK. The CDR3: CASSQVMAGQTPLFF. The CDR3 nucleotides read TGTGCCAGCAGCCAAGTCATGGCAGGACAGACCCCACTGTTTTTT.

This clonotype was seen more than once but under ten times. The chain recombines TRBV29-1 with TRBJ1-1, with TRBD1 matching 8 bases. With 4 bases clipped from V and 5 bases from J, the junction kept 6 bases outside the gene matches. In germline, CDR1 is SQVTM, CDR2 ANQGSEA. CDR3 size: 13 residues. The CDR3: CSVGTGWETEAFF. The CDR3 region has the DNA TGCAGCGTTGGGACAGGGTGGGAGACTGAAGCTTTCTTT.

This clonotype was seen only a few times. This chain uses TRBV24-1 with TRBJ1-5; D gene ambiguous. The length of the CDR3 is 14 residues. V lost 9 bases and J lost 7, with 18 bases in between. CDR1 KGHDR and CDR2 SFDVKD come from the germline V gene. CDR3 DNA sequence: TGTGCCACCGCCGGGGTGGGCCCGGGGCAGCCCCAGCATTTT. It is translated as CATAGVGPGQPQHF.

This clonotype was detected only a few times. Compared with germline, one end of the junction differs, possibly owing to a read error. This rearrangement joins TRBV9 to TRBJ2-2; D may be TRBD1 or TRBD2 (5 bases each). The germline CDR1 and CDR2 sequences are SGDLS and YYNGEE. The CDR3 has 14 residues. CDR3 protein: CASSVAQGAGELFF. The CDR3, as DNA: TGTGCCAGCAGCGTAGCTCAGGGAGCCGGCGAGCTGTTTTTT.

This clonotype came up a few times. This chain connects TRBV28 to TRBJ1-4; the match to TRBD1 covers 7 bases. Germline CDR1 and CDR2: MDHEN and SYDVKM. CDR3 length: 14 amino acids. V was clipped by 10 bases and J by 0 bases; unmatched bases: 5. The CDR3 DNA is TGTGCCATCCAACAGGGGCCAACTAATGAAAAACTGTTTTTT. It translates to CAIQQGPTNEKLFF. Supplemented by reference TRBV28 and TRBJ1-4, the full variable domain reads DVKVTQSSRYLVKRTGEKVFLECVQDMDHENMFWYRQDPGLGLRLIYFSYDVKMKEKGDIPEGYSVSREKKERFSLILESASTNQTSMYLCAIQQGPTNEKLFFGSGTQLSVL.

This clonotype has only a few counts. V and J are TRBV18 and TRBJ1-1, with D possibly being TRBD1 (5 bases). This CDR3 contains 15 residues. Germline V gene data show CDR1 as KGHSH and CDR2 as LQKENI. V lost 3 bases, J lost 4 bases, and 15 bases lay in between. CDR3: CASSPVDNVGTEAFF. CDR3 in DNA: TGTGCCAGCTCACCCGTGGACAATGTGGGCACTGAAGCTTTCTTT.

This clonotype was counted between two and nine times. The J gene is TRBJ2-1, the V gene TRBV29-1, with 7 positions matching TRBD1. The germline gives CDR1 SQVTM, CDR2 ANQGSEA. The CDR3 contains 13 residues. Germline trimming cut 7 bases from V and 5 bases from J; bases unmatched to any gene: 8. The CDR3 bases are TGCAGCGGACTCCGGGACAGAAACAATGAGCAGTTCTTC. Its protein product is CSGLRDRNNEQFF.

This chain joins TRBV12-3 or TRBV12-4 and TRBJ2-5; 7 bases agree with TRBD2. The CDR3 sequence is 15 residues long. The junction had 3 bases not matched to a gene; V was cut back by 1 base and J by 1 base. The CDR3: CASSLVGTIQETQYF. The CDR3 DNA follows: TGTGCCAGCAGTTTAGTCGGGACTATCCAAGAGACCCAGTACTTC.

This clonotype has at least ten counts. The chain combines TRBV25-1 with TRBJ1-1; D is ambiguous. Trimming pared 4 bases from V and 1 base from J, leaving 13 bases between. Germline assignment: CDR1 MGHDK and CDR2 SYGVNS. This CDR3 is 15 amino acids long. The CDR3 here is CASSATIGENTEAFF. The CDR3 nucleotides are TGTGCCAGCAGTGCCACGATCGGGGAGAACACTGAAGCTTTCTTT. Drawing the rest from reference TRBV25-1 and TRBJ1-1, the complete variable domain is EADIYQTPRYLVIGTGKKITLECSQTMGHDKMYWYQQDPGMELHLIHYSYGVNSTEKGDLSSESTVSRIRTEHFPLTLESARPSHTSQYLCASSATIGENTEAFFGQGTRLTVV.

This clonotype appeared a single time. The chain carries TRBV11-2 and TRBJ2-5, with D uncertain. Trimming shortened V by 5 bases and J by 2 bases, and 15 bases separated the two germline ends. The CDR3 contains 15 residues. Germline CDR1 SGHAT, CDR2 FQNNGV. The CDR3 spells CASSALTVIQETQYF. CDR3 nucleotide sequence: TGTGCCAGCAGCGCGCTGACTGTTATTCAAGAGACCCAGTACTTC.

This clonotype occurred a few times. The V gene is TRBV6-1, the J gene TRBJ1-4, with 12 positions matching TRBD1. This CDR3 is built from 16 residues. V dropped 6 bases and J dropped 1; count of bases not matched to a gene: 3. Per germline, CDR1 MNHNS and CDR2 SASEGT. The CDR3 spells CASRGDRGLTNEKLFF. CDR3 bases: TGTGCCAGCAGGGGGGACAGGGGGCTAACTAATGAAAAACTGTTTTTT.

This clonotype turned up a few times. The V gene is TRBV5-1, the J gene TRBJ2-5; the D is unclear. V lost 2 bases and J 8 bases, leaving 10 bases between the germline ends. The CDR3 covers 12 residues. Germline V gives CDR1 SGHRS, CDR2 YFSETQ. CDR3 nucleotide sequence: TGCGCCAGCAGCTTTCCCCCAGGAACCCAGTACTTC. This encodes CASSFPPGTQYF.

The chain joins TRBV27 to TRBJ2-1; 8 bases fit TRBD1. The CDR3 runs 14 residues. Looked up from germline, CDR1 is MNHEY and CDR2 is SMNVEV (reference sequence). J lost 7 bases, V lost 5 bases, and 7 bases had no gene match. CDR3 sequence (DNA): TGTGCCAGCAGTAAGCAGGGGGCTTGGAATGAGCAGTTCTTC. Amino acid sequence: CASSKQGAWNEQFF.

This clonotype was counted a few times. This chain links TRBV5-1 with TRBJ2-1, with D perhaps matching TRBD2 (6 bases). The CDR3 spans 14 residues. V shed 1 base and J shed 6 bases, with 11 bases lying between them. Germline V gene data show CDR1 as SGHRS and CDR2 as YFSETQ. CDR3 protein: CASSLRLDANEQFF. DNA for the CDR3: TGCGCCAGCAGCTTGAGACTAGACGCCAATGAGCAGTTCTTC.

This clonotype was seen only a few times. The gene calls are TRBV15 and TRBJ2-7, with 8 bases aligning to TRBD1. There are 15 residues in the CDR3. After removal of 0 bases from V and 2 bases from J, the junction contained 3 bases not matched to a gene. Germline values: CDR1 LNHNV, CDR2 YYDKDF (reference sequence). This CDR3 reads CATSRDQGAPYEQYF. The CDR3, as DNA: TGTGCCACCAGCAGAGATCAGGGGGCCCCCTACGAGCAGTACTTC.

This clonotype was observed a few times. This chain links TRBV7-8 with TRBJ1-3; no clear D gene. The V end lost 5 bases, the J end lost 1 base, and 12 bases lay between the germline ends. The CDR3 contains 15 residues. Germline V gene lookup returns CDR1 SGHVS and CDR2 FQNEAQ. CDR3 in amino acids: CASSLTDGSGNTIYF. For the CDR3, the DNA is TGTGCCAGCAGCCTCACCGATGGATCTGGAAACACCATATATTTT.

V gene TRBV15 combines with J gene TRBJ2-7; D perhaps matches TRBD2 (6 bases). The length of the CDR3 is 15 residues. The ends were cut back, 5 bases at V and 4 bases at J, with 18 bases in the middle. Germline CDR1 reads LNHNV; CDR2 reads YYDKDF (reference sequence). The CDR3, as DNA: TGTGCCACCAGCCTGGGAGGTTTAGAATATTACGAGCAGTACTTC. Amino acids: CATSLGGLEYYEQYF.

The chain employs TRBV3-1 and TRBJ1-5, with TRBD1 as a possible D gene (5 bases). This CDR3 has 12 residues. Germline CDR1 and CDR2: LGHDT and YNNKEL (reference sequence). V shed 6 bases and J shed 7 bases, with 10 bases lying between them. The CDR3 loop is CASRSGSQPQHF. In DNA, the CDR3 is TGTGCCAGCAGATCAGGGTCACAGCCCCAGCATTTT.

CDR3 amino acids: CASSLGRGGFGYTF. In nucleotides, the CDR3 is TGTGCCAGCAGCTTGGGCAGGGGAGGTTTTGGCTACACCTTC. The chain combines TRBV7-9 with TRBJ1-2, with D possibly matching TRBD1 (6 bases). The CDR3 is 14 amino acids. V was clipped by 3 bases and J by 7 bases, with 15 bases between them. CDR1 is SEHNR, CDR2 FQNEAQ, per germline (reference sequence).

In its sample, this clonotype was seen a few times. The chain is built from TRBV20-1 and TRBJ1-1; no clear D gene. Per germline, CDR1 DFQATT and CDR2 SNEGSKA (reference sequence). V shed 1 base and J shed 3 bases, with 9 bases lying between them. The CDR3 runs to 13 residues. In nucleotides, the CDR3 is TGCAGTGCTAGAGCCCACAGCGACACTGAAGCTTTCTTT. Translation gives CSARAHSDTEAFF.

This clonotype was counted only a few times. The chain joins TRBV6-6 to TRBJ2-7, with D maybe TRBD1 (7 bases). The length of the CDR3 is 14 residues. Trimming shortened V by 5 bases and J by 6 bases, and 17 bases separated the two germline ends. Per germline, CDR1 MNHNY and CDR2 SVGAGI (reference sequence). The CDR3 spells CASSTLTGRGEQYF. The CDR3 DNA follows: TGTGCCAGCAGTACCCTGACAGGGCGGGGCGAGCAGTACTTC.

The chain has TRBV5-1 and TRBJ2-3, with TRBD2 identical over 10 bases. CDR1 SGHRS and CDR2 YFSETQ come from the germline V gene. The CDR3 has 17 amino acids. V was pared by 0 bases and J by 5 bases, with 9 bases of the junction left unmatched. The CDR3 DNA is TGCGCCAGCAGCTTGGTACCGGGACTAGCGAGGGGAGATACGCAGTATTTT. It yields the protein CASSLVPGLARGDTQYF.